Below are 26 T cell receptor beta chains sequenced from a single sample in a study of T cells after yellow fever vaccination. TCRdb independently ran MiXCR on the 5' RACE reads; one entry per CDR3 protein. In the table there are 250,000 to 300,000 distinct CDR3 sequences, roughly 4.8% of which are singletons. This specimen consisted of CD4+ T cells sorted from PBMCs, obtained on the day of the yellow fever booster vaccination. These receptors all stem from a man in his late teens or twenties who received the YFV17D yellow fever vaccine.

This clonotype was seen only a few times. The chain joins TRBV7-2 to TRBJ1-5; TRBD1 matches at 8 bases. V shed 3 bases and J 4 bases; nucleotides not matched to a gene: 8. The CDR3 is 16 residues long. Germline CDR1 and CDR2: SGHTA and FQGNSA. The CDR3 loop is CASSLTGAFGNQPQHF. The CDR3 DNA follows: TGTGCCAGCAGCTTGACAGGGGCGTTTGGGAATCAGCCCCAGCATTTT.

Only a few counts were recorded for this clonotype. The chain has TRBV7-9 and TRBJ1-2, with TRBD1 as a possible D gene (5 bases). In germline, CDR1 is SEHNR, CDR2 FQNEAQ (reference sequence). Trimming cost V 2 bases and J 6 bases, with 16 bases left between them. CDR3 length: 15 residues. For the CDR3, the DNA is TGTGCCAGCAGCTTAAATCGGGGCTCCGAGGATGGCTACACCTTC. It encodes CASSLNRGSEDGYTF.

This clonotype was seen at least ten times. The chain joins TRBV5-6 to TRBJ2-3, with TRBD1 matching over 7 bases. V dropped 3 bases and J dropped 2; count of bases not matched to a gene: 3. The CDR3 runs 14 residues. CDR1 SGHDT and CDR2 YYEEEE come from the germline V gene. The CDR3 is CASSYQGDTDTQYF. The CDR3, as DNA: TGTGCCAGCAGCTACCAGGGGGACACAGATACGCAGTATTTT. The variable domain in full, with the rest retrieved from reference TRBV5-6 and TRBJ2-3, is DAGVTQSPTHLIKTRGQQVTLRCSPKSGHDTVSWYQQALGQGPQFIFQYYEEEERQRGNFPDRFSGHQFPNYSSELNVNALLLGDSALYLCASSYQGDTDTQYFGPGTRLTVL.

This clonotype was detected many times. The V and J genes are TRBV29-1 and TRBJ2-2; either TRBD1 or TRBD2 may supply D (5 bases each). The V end lost 7 bases, the J end lost 0 bases, and 6 bases lay between the germline ends. The CDR3 contains 12 residues. The germline CDR1 and CDR2 sequences are SQVTM and ANQGSEA. This CDR3 reads CSAGPNTGELFF. The CDR3 nucleotides are TGCAGCGCGGGACCGAACACCGGGGAGCTGTTTTTT.

This clonotype was counted at least ten times. The chain recombines TRBV4-3 with TRBJ2-7; 10 bases fit TRBD2. There are 16 residues in the CDR3. The germline CDR1 and CDR2 sequences are LGHNA and YSLEER. The CDR3 reads CASSQDWLAGAYGQYV. CDR3 in DNA: TGCGCCAGCAGCCAAGATTGGCTAGCGGGGGCGTACGGGCAGTACGTC.

This clonotype was detected only a few times. V gene TRBV5-1 combines with J gene TRBJ2-6; possible D gene TRBD2, 6 bases. V was pared by 6 bases and J by 4 bases, with 20 bases between. This CDR3 comprises 17 residues. CDR1 is SGHRS and CDR2 is YFSETQ in the germline V gene. CDR3 amino acids: CASNYGSVELGANVLTF. CDR3 coding DNA: TGCGCCAGCAATTACGGGAGCGTTGAACTGGGGGCCAACGTCCTGACTTTC.

The J gene is TRBJ2-7, the V gene TRBV6-6, with D possibly being TRBD2 (6 bases). With 8 bases removed from V and 0 bases from J, the gap between germline ends came to 14 bases. Germline CDR1 and CDR2: MNHNY and SVGAGI (reference sequence). This CDR3 comprises 14 residues. For the CDR3, the DNA is TGTGCCAGCCGGGACTCCCCGACCTCCTACGAGCAGTACTTC. This encodes CASRDSPTSYEQYF.

J is TRBJ2-2 and V is TRBV5-1; D is possibly TRBD2 (5 bases). The CDR3 runs 15 residues. Germline lookup yields CDR1 SGHRS and CDR2 YFSETQ. Trimming shortened V by 3 bases and J by 5 bases, and 14 bases separated the two germline ends. The CDR3 sequence: CASSSTSLGTGELFF. CDR3 nucleotide sequence: TGCGCCAGCAGCTCCACTAGTCTCGGGACCGGGGAGCTGTTTTTT. Variable domain in full (rest from reference TRBV5-1 and TRBJ2-2): KAGVTQTPRYLIKTRGQQVTLSCSPISGHRSVSWYQQTPGQGLQFLFEYFSETQRNKGNFPGRFSGRQFSNSRSEMNVSTLELGDSALYLCASSSTSLGTGELFFGEGSRLTVL.

In its sample, this clonotype was seen a few times. The gene calls are TRBV7-2 and TRBJ2-5; unclear D gene. The CDR3 loop spans 15 amino acids. CDR1 is SGHTA and CDR2 is FQGNSA in the germline V gene. V was pared by 1 base and J by 2 bases, with 11 bases between. The chain's CDR3 is CASSLGVNRQETQYF. In nucleotides, the CDR3 is TGTGCCAGCAGCTTAGGAGTTAACAGACAAGAGACCCAGTACTTC.

This clonotype was picked up a small number of times. The CDR3 DNA follows: TGTGCCAGCAGCTTGGAGTCAGAGAATTCACCCCTCCACTTT. This encodes CASSLESENSPLHF. J is TRBJ1-6 and V is TRBV5-4; no clear D gene. The length of the CDR3 is 14 residues. V dropped 0 bases and J dropped 7 bases, with 8 bases sitting between them. The germline CDR1 and CDR2 sequences are SGHNT and YYREEE (reference sequence).

V and J are TRBV7-9 and TRBJ2-7; 7 positions match TRBD1. Trimming removed 0 bases from V and 5 bases from J; junction bases left unmatched: 4. Germline CDR1 SEHNR, CDR2 FQNEAQ (reference sequence). CDR3 length: 14 residues. The CDR3 DNA is TGTGCCAGCAGCTTAGCGGGGACAGCGGACGAGCAGTACTTC. Translating gives CASSLAGTADEQYF. Looking up the rest from reference TRBV7-9 and TRBJ2-7 gives the full variable domain: DTGVSQNPRHKITKRGQNVTFRCDPISEHNRLYWYRQTLGQGPEFLTYFQNEAQLEKSRLLSDRFSAERPKGSFSTLEIQRTEQGDSAMYLCASSLAGTADEQYFGPGTRLTVT.

This clonotype was seen a few times. The rearrangement joins TRBV6-6 to TRBJ1-4; D is unresolved. The germline CDR1 and CDR2 sequences are MNHNY and SVGAGI (reference sequence). The V end was cut by 6 bases, the J end by 8 bases, with 16 bases between. The CDR3 is made up of 14 amino acids. Written as DNA, the CDR3 is TGTGCCAGCAGCCTACCCCGGACGGGAGAAAAACTGTTTTTT. Amino acids: CASSLPRTGEKLFF.

This clonotype was found many times. The CDR3 region is CASNRQQGEHNEQFF. DNA of the CDR3: TGCGCCAGCAACCGGCAACAGGGGGAACACAATGAGCAGTTCTTC. The chain recombines TRBV4-1 with TRBJ2-1; the match to TRBD1 covers 8 bases. V shed 7 bases and J 5 bases; nucleotides not matched to a gene: 10. Looked up from germline, CDR1 is MGHRA and CDR2 is YSYEKL. The CDR3 is 15 residues long.

This clonotype was seen once. One junction end disagrees with the germline gene, perhaps due to a read error. The chain combines TRBV5-1 with TRBJ2-2; 8 nucleotides align to TRBD1. The CDR3 loop spans 16 amino acids. Germline V lookup: CDR1 SGHRS, CDR2 YFSETQ. The CDR3 sequence: CACSLGDRYYTGELFF. CDR3 nucleotide sequence: TGCGCCTGCAGCTTGGGGGACAGGTATTACACCGGGGAGCTGTTTTTT.

This clonotype was counted ten times or more. The chain uses TRBV25-1 and TRBJ1-2, with D maybe TRBD1 (6 bases). This CDR3 comprises 12 residues. Looked up from germline, CDR1 is MGHDK and CDR2 is SYGVNS. V dropped 4 bases and J dropped 7 bases, with 10 bases sitting between them. The CDR3 here is CASSANRVGYTF. The CDR3 DNA reads as TGTGCCAGCAGTGCAAACAGGGTTGGCTACACCTTC.

At least ten counts were recorded for this clonotype. CDR3: CASSSGQGQASTEAFF. Here the CDR3 DNA reads TGCGCCAGCAGCTCCGGACAGGGACAGGCGAGCACTGAAGCTTTCTTT. This chain uses TRBV5-1 with TRBJ1-1; 8 bases match TRBD1. Germline V lookup: CDR1 SGHRS, CDR2 YFSETQ. With V trimmed by 3 bases and J by 4 bases, 11 bases remained unmatched. The length of the CDR3 is 16 residues. The full variable domain, its missing parts supplied by reference TRBV5-1 and TRBJ1-1, is KAGVTQTPRYLIKTRGQQVTLSCSPISGHRSVSWYQQTPGQGLQFLFEYFSETQRNKGNFPGRFSGRQFSNSRSEMNVSTLELGDSALYLCASSSGQGQASTEAFFGQGTRLTVV.

The sample holds a few counts of this clonotype. The chain uses TRBV6-5 and TRBJ2-3; the D is unclear. Trimming removed 5 bases from V and 2 bases from J, with 11 bases in between. The CDR3 loop spans 14 amino acids. The V gene's germline CDR1 is MNHEY and CDR2 SVGAGI. The CDR3 spells CASSNGLFTDTQYF. DNA of the CDR3: TGTGCCAGCAGTAATGGGTTATTCACAGATACGCAGTATTTT.

The chain is built from TRBV7-3 and TRBJ2-3; D may be TRBD1 (6 bases). This CDR3 region has 14 residues. Trimming shortened V by 8 bases and J by 2 bases, and 14 bases separated the two germline ends. The germline CDR1 and CDR2 sequences are SGHTA and FQGTGA. The CDR3 sequence: CASRGGPDTDTQYF. The CDR3 DNA sequence: TGTGCCAGCCGAGGGGGACCAGACACAGATACGCAGTATTTT. The whole variable domain, remainder taken from reference TRBV7-3 and TRBJ2-3, is GAGVSQTPSNKVTEKGKYVELRCDPISGHTALYWYRQSLGQGPEFLIYFQGTGAADDSGLPNDRFFAVRPEGSVSTLKIQRTERGDSAVYLCASRGGPDTDTQYFGPGTRLTVL.

This clonotype showed up just a few times. CDR3 bases: TGTGCCAGCAGCTCAATCACCGGGACAGGAGGTGGCTACACCTTC. This encodes CASSSITGTGGGYTF. The V call is TRBV11-2, the J call TRBJ1-2; 8 nucleotides match TRBD1. The germline V gene has CDR1 SGHAT and CDR2 FQNNGV. The CDR3 has 15 amino acids. Germline trimming cut 4 bases from V and 7 bases from J; bases unmatched to any gene: 11.

The chain has TRBV10-2 and TRBJ2-3; TRBD1 or TRBD2 may be the D gene (6 bases each). The CDR3 contains 14 residues. From germline, CDR1 is WSHSY and CDR2 SAAADI. The V gene lost 4 bases and the J gene lost 8 bases, with 16 bases spanning the gap. In DNA form, the CDR3 reads TGCGCCAGCAGTGTATCGACAGGAGCGGGTACGCAGTATTTT. Its protein is CASSVSTGAGTQYF.

In this sample, this clonotype turned up a few times. The J gene is TRBJ2-1, the V gene TRBV6-2 or TRBV6-3; 7 nucleotides agree with TRBD2. The germline gives CDR1 MNHEY, CDR2 SVGEGT. CDR3 length: 15 residues. V trimming: 0 bases; J trimming: 3 bases; junction bases outside the gene matches: 2. CDR3 nucleotide sequence: TGTGCCAGCAGTTACTCGGCTAGCGGCTACAATGAGCAGTTCTTC. Translating gives CASSYSASGYNEQFF.

The table lists this clonotype with many counts. V is TRBV20-1 and J is TRBJ2-3; D not resolved. The CDR3 runs 14 residues. Trimming pared 7 bases from V and 2 bases from J, leaving 16 bases between. Germline lookup yields CDR1 DFQATT and CDR2 SNEGSKA (reference sequence). In DNA form, the CDR3 reads TGCAGTGTTTGGGGTCAGGTCCACACAGATACGCAGTATTTT. Translating it yields CSVWGQVHTDTQYF.

In its sample, this clonotype was seen many times. The chain has TRBV4-3 and TRBJ2-1, with TRBD2 as a possible D gene (5 bases). Trimming left V 4 bases short and J 9 bases short, with 7 bases between. Looked up from germline, CDR1 is LGHNA and CDR2 is YSLEER. CDR3 size: 11 residues. The DNA of the CDR3 is TGCGCCAGCAGCCGAGGGATTGAGCAGTTCTTC. Its translation is CASSRGIEQFF.

This clonotype occurred a few times. The chain uses TRBV5-5 and TRBJ1-2; no reliable D call. V was pared by 0 bases and J by 0 bases, with 9 bases between. Germline CDR1 reads SGHKS; CDR2 reads YYEKEE (reference sequence). The CDR3 runs 15 residues. This CDR3 is CASSLVVRPNYGYTF. CDR3 nucleotides: TGTGCCAGCAGCTTGGTCGTCAGACCTAACTATGGCTACACCTTC. Full variable domain (rest looked up from reference TRBV5-5 and TRBJ1-2): DAGVTQSPTHLIKTRGQQVTLRCSPISGHKSVSWYQQVLGQGPQFIFQYYEKEERGRGNFPDRFSARQFPNYSSELNVNALLLGDSALYLCASSLVVRPNYGYTFGSGTRLTVV.

V gene TRBV5-1 combines with J gene TRBJ1-4; D is unresolved. Germline V gene lookup returns CDR1 SGHRS and CDR2 YFSETQ. CDR3 length: 13 residues. V was pared by 4 bases and J by 6 bases, with 10 bases between. Written as DNA, the CDR3 is TGCGCCAGCAGCGGATCCGGCCATGAAAAACTGTTTTTT. Protein sequence: CASSGSGHEKLFF.

This clonotype was detected only a few times. This rearrangement joins TRBV24-1 to TRBJ2-2, with a tentative D call TRBD1 (8 bases). The V end lost 2 bases, the J end lost 3 bases, and 24 bases lay between the germline ends. Germline-derived CDR1 and CDR2 are KGHDR and SFDVKD. The CDR3 contains 20 residues. The CDR3 DNA reads as TGTGCCACCAGTGATTCCCTCGGACAGGGAGGGGGTATATACACCGGGGAGCTGTTTTTT. This encodes CATSDSLGQGGGIYTGELFF.